The 22 T cell receptor beta chains below were found in one sample sequenced in a study of blood T cell repertoires in COVID-19. Method: immunoSEQ multiplex PCR; TCRdb's copy keeps in-frame clones and lacks some. The sample yields some 97,000 clones, approximately 84% seen once. Source material: peripheral blood. The receptors derive from a man aged 30 to 39 in a cohort sampled during active COVID-19.

J is TRBJ2-1 and V is TRBV5-1; the D is unclear. CDR1 SGHRS and CDR2 YFSETQ come from the germline V gene. V dropped 5 bases and J dropped 5 bases, with 11 bases sitting between them. The CDR3 is 13 amino acids. Here the CDR3 reads CASRAPSDNEQFF. CDR3 coding DNA: TGCGCCAGCAGGGCCCCGTCCGACAATGAGCAGTTCTTC.

The chain employs TRBV7-2 and TRBJ1-1; 9 bases map to TRBD1. The CDR3 covers 14 residues. The germline V gene has CDR1 SGHTA and CDR2 FQGNSA. Trimming cost V 5 bases and J 5 bases; bases outside gene matches: 6. CDR3 residues: CASSIQGAGTEAFF. In DNA form, the CDR3 reads TGTGCCAGCAGCATACAGGGGGCAGGGACTGAAGCTTTCTTT.

The V and J genes are TRBV21-1 and TRBJ1-5; no check of the table's D call, TRBD1, against the DNA was made. TRBV21-1 is a documented pseudogene. This CDR3 spans 17 amino acids. In DNA form, the CDR3 reads TGTGCCAGCAGCAAAGGAAACAGGGGTGGAAGCAATCAGCCCCAGCATTTT. Residues: CASSKGNRGGSNQPQHF.

The rearrangement links TRBV2 to TRBJ2-2; 16 nucleotides line up with TRBD2. The CDR3 extends over 16 amino acids. The V gene end was trimmed by 8 bases and the J gene end by 10 bases; junction bases not matched to a gene: 10. CDR1 and CDR2 from the germline V gene are SNHLY and FYNNEI. For the CDR3, the DNA is TGTGCCAGCCGTCTCGGGACTAGCGGGGGGGCCGAGGAGCTGTTTTTT. It codes for CASRLGTSGGAEELFF.

The chain recombines TRBV7-2 with TRBJ2-7, with 7 bases aligning to TRBD1. Germline V lookup: CDR1 SGHTA, CDR2 FQGNSA. The CDR3 extends over 15 amino acids. Trimming took 4 bases from V and 4 from J; bases not matched to a gene: 10. In DNA form, the CDR3 reads TGTGCCAGCAGCTCGAGACAGGGTCGGACGTACGAGCAGTACTTC. Its translation is CASSSRQGRTYEQYF.

This chain uses TRBV6-5 with TRBJ2-7; 9 bases match TRBD1. The CDR3 runs to 15 residues. The germline gives CDR1 MNHEY, CDR2 SVGAGI. The trim removed 2 bases at V and 0 bases at J, leaving 2 bases unmatched. In DNA form, the CDR3 reads TGTGCCAGCAGTTACGGACAGGGGAACTCCTACGAGCAGTACTTC. Amino acid sequence: CASSYGQGNSYEQYF.

This chain links TRBV30 with TRBJ1-5; D may be TRBD1 (6 bases). V gave up 5 bases and J gave up 5 bases, with 13 bases separating them. The germline gives CDR1 GTSNPN, CDR2 SVGIG (reference sequence). This CDR3 has 13 amino acids. CDR3 nucleotide sequence: TGTGCCTGGGGACAGAGCGGAGATCAGCCCCAGCATTTT. Residues: CAWGQSGDQPQHF.

The chain carries TRBV19 and TRBJ2-1, with D possibly being TRBD2 (5 bases). The V gene's germline CDR1 is LNHDA and CDR2 SQIVND (reference sequence). This CDR3 has 14 residues. The germline V and J ends were trimmed by 4 bases and 13 bases, with 20 bases remaining between them. In DNA, the CDR3 is TGTGCCAGTAGTAAGGACCCGACTACCCGAGAACAGTTCTTC. Translating it yields CASSKDPTTREQFF.

J is TRBJ1-2 and V is TRBV6-5, with TRBD1 matching over 10 bases. Germline loops: CDR1 MNHEY, CDR2 SVGAGI. V lost 1 base and J lost 6; bases outside the gene matches: 8. The CDR3 runs to 16 residues. The CDR3 region has the DNA TGTGCCAGCAGTTACTTCGGGACAGGGGAGGGGGATGGCTACACCTTC. This codes for CASSYFGTGEGDGYTF.

V usage is TRBV19 and J usage is TRBJ1-3, with D uncertain. Germline V gene lookup returns CDR1 LNHDA and CDR2 SQIVND (reference sequence). This CDR3 has 12 amino acids. The V gene lost 5 bases and the J gene lost 1 base, with 3 bases spanning the gap. The CDR3 loop is CASSPSGNTIYF. CDR3 sequence (DNA): TGTGCCAGTAGTCCTTCTGGAAACACCATATATTTT.

The gene calls are TRBV19 and TRBJ2-3, with 13 bases that match TRBD2. The V gene end was trimmed by 6 bases and the J gene end by 1 base; junction bases not matched to a gene: 13. From germline, CDR1 is LNHDA and CDR2 SQIVND (reference sequence). CDR3 length equals 19 residues. CDR3 DNA sequence: TGTGCCAGTAGCCTACTGGGACTAGCGGGGAGCCGTCGCACAGATACGCAGTATTTT. Amino acids: CASSLLGLAGSRRTDTQYF.

The chain links TRBV15 to TRBJ2-7; 8 nucleotides agree with TRBD1. This CDR3 spans 14 amino acids. J was trimmed by 1 base and V by 7 bases; bases with no gene match: 6. Germline V gene data show CDR1 as LNHNV and CDR2 as YYDKDF (reference sequence). CDR3 DNA: TGTGCCACCAAGTTGGACAGGGTATCCTACGAGCAGTACTTC. The encoded protein is CATKLDRVSYEQYF.

The chain links TRBV13 to TRBJ2-6, with D possibly matching TRBD1 (6 bases). The length of the CDR3 is 17 residues. Germline-derived CDR1 and CDR2 are PRHDT and FYEKMQ (reference sequence). V was cut by 2 bases and J by 2 bases, with 13 bases left in between. CDR3 loop: CASSLTGYVPGANVLTF. The CDR3 DNA reads as TGTGCCAGCAGCTTAACAGGGTATGTCCCTGGGGCCAACGTCCTGACTTTC.

The chain is built from TRBV12-3 or TRBV12-4 and TRBJ1-2; D perhaps matches TRBD1 (6 bases). The CDR3 spans 13 residues. V gave up 1 base and J gave up 6 bases, with 9 bases separating them. The CDR3 DNA sequence: TGTGCCAGCAGTTTAGAGGGGGGGCATGGCTACACCTTC. It specifies CASSLEGGHGYTF.

In its sample, this clone was seen a few times. The rearrangement joins TRBV2 to TRBJ1-4; D unresolved. The CDR3 consists of 14 residues. In germline, CDR1 is SNHLY, CDR2 FYNNEI. Trimming left V 2 bases short and J 4 bases short, with 8 bases between. CDR3 protein: CASSEQAINEKLFF. DNA for the CDR3: TGTGCCAGCAGTGAACAGGCTATTAATGAAAAACTGTTTTTT.

This clone was seen just once. The chain employs TRBV9 and TRBJ2-1, with 8 bases lining up with TRBD2. V was pared by 0 bases and J by 2 bases, with 7 bases of the junction left unmatched. CDR3 length equals 17 residues. Germline V lookup: CDR1 SGDLS, CDR2 YYNGEE. In nucleotides, the CDR3 is TGTGCCAGCAGCGTAGTCGTTAGCGGGGTACCCTACAATGAGCAGTTCTTC. This codes for CASSVVVSGVPYNEQFF.

The chain recombines TRBV7-9 with TRBJ2-5, with D uncertain. In germline, CDR1 is SEHNR, CDR2 FQNEAQ (reference sequence). CDR3 length: 13 residues. Trimming took 4 bases from V and 1 from J, leaving 7 bases between them. The CDR3 nucleotides read TGTGCCAGCAGCTCCGACATCCAAGAGACCCAGTACTTC. It codes for CASSSDIQETQYF. The full variable domain, in which reference TRBV7-9 and TRBJ2-5 provide the parts outside the CDR3, is DTGVSQNPRHKITKRGQNVTFRCDPISEHNRLYWYRQTLGQGPEFLTYFQNEAQLEKSRLLSDRFSAERPKGSFSTLEIQRTEQGDSAMYLCASSSDIQETQYFGPGTRLLVL.

The gene calls are TRBV5-1 and TRBJ1-1, with 7 bases identical to TRBD1. Germline V gene sequence: CDR1 SGHRS, CDR2 YFSETQ. The CDR3 is made up of 15 amino acids. Trimming removed 4 bases from V and 4 bases from J; junction bases left unmatched: 10. CDR3 coding DNA: TGCGCCAGCAGCCTATATCGTCAGGGGGGCACTGAAGCTTTCTTT. It is translated as CASSLYRQGGTEAFF.

The gene calls are TRBV6-6 and TRBJ2-5; 9 nucleotides agree with TRBD2. This CDR3 spans 16 amino acids. CDR1 and CDR2 (germline): MNHNY, SVGAGI (reference sequence). With 0 bases clipped from V and 5 bases from J, the junction kept 7 bases outside the gene matches. This CDR3 is CASSYSGRGGIETQYF. CDR3 bases: TGTGCCAGCAGTTACTCTGGGCGGGGGGGCATCGAGACCCAGTACTTC.

J is TRBJ1-5 and V is TRBV15; 9 bases line up with TRBD1. Germline loops: CDR1 LNHNV, CDR2 YYDKDF (reference sequence). The CDR3 runs 17 residues. Trimming took 0 bases from V and 6 from J; bases not matched to a gene: 9. CDR3 loop: CATSRDRTGTGIQPQHF. In DNA, the CDR3 is TGTGCCACCAGCAGAGATCGAACTGGGACAGGGATTCAGCCCCAGCATTTT.

This chain uses TRBV7-3 with TRBJ2-3; TRBD1 agrees at 7 bases. The CDR3 totals 13 residues. V dropped 6 bases and J dropped 4; count of bases not matched to a gene: 4. Germline V gives CDR1 SGHTA, CDR2 FQGTGA. The CDR3 DNA sequence: TGTGCCAGCAGTTACGACAGGGCAGATACGCAGTATTTT. Protein product: CASSYDRADTQYF.

The V and J genes are TRBV6-7 and TRBJ2-7, with no clear D. TRBV6-7 has ORF status, its function being uncertain. The CDR3 has 15 residues. The ends were cut back, 6 bases at V and 2 bases at J, with 17 bases in the middle. For the CDR3, the DNA is TGTGCCAGCAGGGTCCTAATAAGTATTCCCTACGAGCAGTACTTC. Amino acids: CASRVLISIPYEQYF.